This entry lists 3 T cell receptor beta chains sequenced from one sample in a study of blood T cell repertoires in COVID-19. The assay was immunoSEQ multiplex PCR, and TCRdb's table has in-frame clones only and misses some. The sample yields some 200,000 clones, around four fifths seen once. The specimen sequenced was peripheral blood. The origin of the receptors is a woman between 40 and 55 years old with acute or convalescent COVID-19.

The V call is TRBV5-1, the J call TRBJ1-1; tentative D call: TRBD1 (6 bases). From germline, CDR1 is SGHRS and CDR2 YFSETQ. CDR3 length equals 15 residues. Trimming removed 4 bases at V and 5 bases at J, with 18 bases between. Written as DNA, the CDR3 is TGCGCCAGCAGCCCAAGACCGTCAGGGGAGACTGAAGCTTTCTTT. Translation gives CASSPRPSGETEAFF. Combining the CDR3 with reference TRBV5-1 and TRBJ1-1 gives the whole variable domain KAGVTQTPRYLIKTRGQQVTLSCSPISGHRSVSWYQQTPGQGLQFLFEYFSETQRNKGNFPGRFSGRQFSNSRSEMNVSTLELGDSALYLCASSPRPSGETEAFFGQGTRLTVV.

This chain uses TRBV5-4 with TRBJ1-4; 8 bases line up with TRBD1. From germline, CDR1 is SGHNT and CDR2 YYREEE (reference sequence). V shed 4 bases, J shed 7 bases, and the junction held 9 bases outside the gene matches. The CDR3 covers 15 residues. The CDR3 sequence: CASSGGTGVSEKLFF. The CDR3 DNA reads TGTGCCAGCAGCGGCGGGACAGGTGTTAGTGAAAAACTGTTTTTT.

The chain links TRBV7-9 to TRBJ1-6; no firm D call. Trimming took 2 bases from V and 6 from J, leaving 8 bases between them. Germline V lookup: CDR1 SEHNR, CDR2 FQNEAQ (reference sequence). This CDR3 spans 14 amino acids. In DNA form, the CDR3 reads TGTGCCAGCAGCTTAAAGGAGGGTAATTCACCCCTCCACTTT. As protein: CASSLKEGNSPLHF.